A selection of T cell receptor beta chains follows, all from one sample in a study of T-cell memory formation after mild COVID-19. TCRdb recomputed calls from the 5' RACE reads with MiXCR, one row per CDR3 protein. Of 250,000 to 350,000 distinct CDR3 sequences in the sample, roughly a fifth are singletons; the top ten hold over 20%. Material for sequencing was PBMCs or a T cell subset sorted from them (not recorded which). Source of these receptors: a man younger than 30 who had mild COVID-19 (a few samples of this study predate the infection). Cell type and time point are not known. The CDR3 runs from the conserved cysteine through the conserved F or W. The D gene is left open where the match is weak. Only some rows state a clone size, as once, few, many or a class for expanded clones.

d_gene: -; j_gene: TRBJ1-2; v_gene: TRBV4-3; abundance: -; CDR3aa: CASSLSGNGYTF; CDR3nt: TGCGCCAGCAGCCTTTCAGGGAATGGCTACACCTTC
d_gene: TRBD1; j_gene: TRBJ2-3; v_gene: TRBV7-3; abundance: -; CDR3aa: CASSASYRGSSTDTQYF; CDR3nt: TGTGCCAGCAGCGCCTCTTACAGGGGGTCCAGCACAGATACGCAGTATTTT
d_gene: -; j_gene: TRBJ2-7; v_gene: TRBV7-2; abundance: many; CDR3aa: CASTRFGTYEQYF; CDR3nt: TGTGCCAGCACCCGGTTCGGGACCTACGAGCAGTACTTC
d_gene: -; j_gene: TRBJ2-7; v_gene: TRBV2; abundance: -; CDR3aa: CASSVGGVGYEQYF; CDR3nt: TGTGCCAGCAGTGTAGGGGGGGTCGGCTACGAGCAGTACTTC
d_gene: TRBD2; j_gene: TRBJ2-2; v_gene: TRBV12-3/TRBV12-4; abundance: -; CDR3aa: CASRTSGGAGELFF; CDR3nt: TGTGCCAGCAGGACCAGCGGGGGGGCCGGGGAGCTGTTTTTT
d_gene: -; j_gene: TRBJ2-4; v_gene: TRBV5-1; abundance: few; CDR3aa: CASSGGVAKNIQYF; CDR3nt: TGCGCCAGCAGCGGCGGGGTAGCCAAAAACATTCAGTACTTC
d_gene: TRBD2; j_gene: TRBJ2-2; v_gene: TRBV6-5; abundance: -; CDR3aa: CASSSTGTSGGPLTGELFF; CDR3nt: TGTGCCAGCAGTTCTACCGGGACTAGCGGGGGACCTCTCACCGGGGAGCTGTTTTTT
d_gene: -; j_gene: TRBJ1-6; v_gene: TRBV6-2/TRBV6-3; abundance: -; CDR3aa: CASSYPPDVALHF; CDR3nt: TGTGCCAGCAGTTACCCTCCGGACGTAGCCCTCCACTTT
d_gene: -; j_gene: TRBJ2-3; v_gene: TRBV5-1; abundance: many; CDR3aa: CASSLGEADTQYF; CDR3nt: TGCGCCAGCAGCTTGGGAGAGGCAGATACGCAGTATTTT
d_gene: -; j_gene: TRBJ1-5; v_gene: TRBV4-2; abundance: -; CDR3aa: CASSQETDQPQHF; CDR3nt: TGTGCCAGCAGCCAAGAAACAGATCAGCCCCAGCATTTT
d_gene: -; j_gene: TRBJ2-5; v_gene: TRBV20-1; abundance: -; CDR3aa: CSAETLQETQYF; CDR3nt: TGCAGTGCCGAGACCCTGCAAGAGACCCAGTACTTC
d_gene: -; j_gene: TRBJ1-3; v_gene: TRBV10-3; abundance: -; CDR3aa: CAISTSSGNTIYF; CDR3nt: TGTGCCATCAGCACAAGTTCTGGAAACACCATATATTTT
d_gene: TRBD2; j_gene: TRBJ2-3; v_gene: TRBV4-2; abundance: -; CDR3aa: CASSPQSRGGPDTQYF; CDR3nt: TGTGCCAGCAGCCCCCAGTCGCGGGGGGGCCCAGATACGCAGTATTTT
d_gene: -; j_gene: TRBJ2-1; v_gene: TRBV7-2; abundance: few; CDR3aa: CASSPPGQFNYNEQFF; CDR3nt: TGTGCCAGCAGCCCCCCCGGGCAGTTCAATTACAATGAGCAGTTCTTC
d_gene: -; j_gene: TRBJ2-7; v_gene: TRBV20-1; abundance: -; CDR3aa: CSASRGVYEQYF; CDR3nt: TGCAGTGCTAGCCGAGGGGTGTACGAGCAGTACTTC
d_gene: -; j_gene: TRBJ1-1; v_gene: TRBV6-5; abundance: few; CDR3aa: CASSYRAQGATEAFF; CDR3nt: TGTGCCAGCAGTTACAGGGCACAGGGTGCCACTGAAGCTTTCTTT
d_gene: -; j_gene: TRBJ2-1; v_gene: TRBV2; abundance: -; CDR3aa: CASSESFGGNEQFF; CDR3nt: TGTGCCAGCAGTGAATCTTTTGGGGGCAATGAGCAGTTCTTC
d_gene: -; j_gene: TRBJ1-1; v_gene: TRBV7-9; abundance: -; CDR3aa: CASSRLTGDEAFF; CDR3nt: TGTGCCAGCAGCCGACTGACAGGAGACGAAGCTTTCTTT
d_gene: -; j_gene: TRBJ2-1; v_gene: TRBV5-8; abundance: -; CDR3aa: CASSLSDPRVFF; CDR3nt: TGTGCCAGCAGCCTTTCGGACCCGCGGGTGTTCTTC
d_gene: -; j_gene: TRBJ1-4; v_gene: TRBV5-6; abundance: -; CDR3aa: CASSEAGAYEKLFF; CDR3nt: TGTGCCAGCAGCGAAGCCGGAGCCTATGAAAAACTGTTTTTT
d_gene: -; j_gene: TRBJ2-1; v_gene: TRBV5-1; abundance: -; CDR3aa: CASSTAEGDEQFF; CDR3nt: TGCGCCAGCAGCACCGCCGAAGGAGATGAGCAGTTCTTC
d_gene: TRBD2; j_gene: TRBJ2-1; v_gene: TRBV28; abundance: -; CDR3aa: CASSLRRGASYNEQFF; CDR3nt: TGTGCCAGCAGTTTAAGGCGGGGGGCCTCCTACAATGAGCAGTTCTTC
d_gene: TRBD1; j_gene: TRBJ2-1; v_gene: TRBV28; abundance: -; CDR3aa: CASSSPGTGNPTSSYNEQFF; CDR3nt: TGTGCCAGCAGTTCACCCGGGACAGGCAACCCTACGAGCTCCTACAATGAGCAGTTCTTC
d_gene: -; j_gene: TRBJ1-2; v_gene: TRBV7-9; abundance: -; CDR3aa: CASSHAPGEGEYGYTF; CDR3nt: TGTGCCAGCAGCCACGCGCCGGGCGAGGGGGAGTATGGCTACACCTTC
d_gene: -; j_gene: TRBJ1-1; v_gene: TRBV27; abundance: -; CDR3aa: CASSWGSGEAFF; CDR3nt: TGTGCCAGCAGTTGGGGGAGCGGTGAAGCTTTCTTT
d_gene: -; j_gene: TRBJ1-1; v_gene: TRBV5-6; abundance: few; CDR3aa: CASSLRRTPAFF; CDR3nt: TGTGCCAGCAGCCTCCGACGGACTCCCGCTTTCTTT
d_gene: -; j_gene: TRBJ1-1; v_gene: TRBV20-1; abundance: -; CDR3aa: CSARESGSGPEAFF; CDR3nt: TGCAGTGCTAGAGAGTCGGGGTCTGGGCCTGAAGCTTTCTTT
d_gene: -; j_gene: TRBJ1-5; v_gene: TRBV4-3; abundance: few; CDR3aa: CASSQEIQGNQPQHF; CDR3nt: TGCGCCAGCAGCCAAGAAATCCAGGGAAATCAGCCCCAGCATTTT
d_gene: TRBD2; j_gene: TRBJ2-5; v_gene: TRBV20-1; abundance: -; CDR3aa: CSARRSGGETQYF; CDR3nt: TGCAGTGCTAGACGGTCGGGGGGAGAGACCCAGTACTTC
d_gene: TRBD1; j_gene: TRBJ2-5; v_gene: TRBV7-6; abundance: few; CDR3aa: CASSSRTGQETQYF; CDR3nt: TGTGCCAGCAGCTCCCGGACAGGGCAAGAGACCCAGTACTTC
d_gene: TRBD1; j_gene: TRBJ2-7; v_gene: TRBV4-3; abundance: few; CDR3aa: CASSQPGQGADEQYF; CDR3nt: TGCGCCAGCAGCCAACCTGGACAGGGTGCAGACGAGCAGTACTTC
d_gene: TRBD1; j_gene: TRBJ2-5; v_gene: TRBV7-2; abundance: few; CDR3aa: CASSSRGQTKETQYF; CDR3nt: TGTGCCAGCAGCTCCAGGGGGCAGACGAAAGAGACCCAGTACTTC
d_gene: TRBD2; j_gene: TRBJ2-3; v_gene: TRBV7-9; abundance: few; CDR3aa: CASRAGTSASTDTQYF; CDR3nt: TGTGCCAGCAGGGCCGGGACTAGCGCAAGCACAGATACGCAGTATTTT
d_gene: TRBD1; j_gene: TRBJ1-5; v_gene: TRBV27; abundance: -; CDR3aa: CASGATGGVQPQHF; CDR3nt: TGTGCCAGCGGCGCCACAGGGGGCGTACAGCCCCAGCATTTT
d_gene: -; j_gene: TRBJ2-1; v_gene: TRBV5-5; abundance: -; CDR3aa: CASSSFRGGSSYNEQFF; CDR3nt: TGTGCCAGCAGCTCCTTTCGGGGCGGAAGCTCCTACAATGAGCAGTTCTTC
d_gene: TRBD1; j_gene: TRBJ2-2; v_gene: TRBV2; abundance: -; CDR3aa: CASSGGGAGELFF; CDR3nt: TGTGCCAGCAGTGGAGGGGGCGCCGGGGAGCTGTTTTTT
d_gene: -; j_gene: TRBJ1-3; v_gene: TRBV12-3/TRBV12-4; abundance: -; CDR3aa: CASSRTPRNTIYF; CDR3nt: TGTGCCAGCAGTCGAACACCCCGAAACACCATATATTTT
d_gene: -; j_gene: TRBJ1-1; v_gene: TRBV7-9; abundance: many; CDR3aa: CASSLMGGLNTEAFF; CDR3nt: TGTGCCAGCAGCCTTATGGGGGGGCTGAACACTGAAGCTTTCTTT
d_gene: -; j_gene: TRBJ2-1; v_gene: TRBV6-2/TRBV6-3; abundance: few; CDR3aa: CASSHRANEQFF; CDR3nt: TGTGCCAGCAGTCACAGGGCTAATGAGCAGTTCTTC
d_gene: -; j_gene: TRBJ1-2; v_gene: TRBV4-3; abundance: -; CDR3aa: CASSLRGGHGYTF; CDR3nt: TGCGCCAGCAGCCTACGGGGGGGACATGGCTACACCTTC
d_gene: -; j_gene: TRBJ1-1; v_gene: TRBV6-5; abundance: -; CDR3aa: CASTLLGGEAFF; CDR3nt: TGTGCCAGCACCCTTCTCGGGGGTGAAGCTTTCTTT
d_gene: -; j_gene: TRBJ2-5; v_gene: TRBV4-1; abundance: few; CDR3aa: CASSQEVIRETQYF; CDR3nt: TGCGCCAGCAGCCAAGAAGTGATTAGGGAGACCCAGTACTTC
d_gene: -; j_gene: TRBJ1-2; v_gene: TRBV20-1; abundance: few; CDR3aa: CSAPRGSSYGYTF; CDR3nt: TGCAGTGCCCCTCGGGGGAGTAGCTATGGCTACACCTTC
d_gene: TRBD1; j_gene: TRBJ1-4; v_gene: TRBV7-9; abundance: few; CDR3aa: CASSYGQAREKLFF; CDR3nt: TGTGCCAGCAGCTACGGACAGGCGAGGGAAAAACTGTTTTTT
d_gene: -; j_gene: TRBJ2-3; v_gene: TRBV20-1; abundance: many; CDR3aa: CSARGRRTTRGTTDTQYF; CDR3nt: TGCAGTGCTAGAGGCAGGCGAACGACTAGGGGGACCACAGATACGCAGTATTTT
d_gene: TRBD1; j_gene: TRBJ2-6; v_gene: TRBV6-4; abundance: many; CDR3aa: CASSVTGGAGANVLTF; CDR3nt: TGTGCCAGCAGTGTGACAGGGGGAGCTGGGGCCAACGTCCTGACTTTC
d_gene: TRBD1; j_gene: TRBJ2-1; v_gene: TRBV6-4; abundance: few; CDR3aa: CASSLTGGINNEQFF; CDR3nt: TGTGCCAGCAGTCTTACAGGGGGGATCAACAATGAGCAGTTCTTC
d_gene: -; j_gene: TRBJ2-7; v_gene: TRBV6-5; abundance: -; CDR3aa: CASSYGRPSHEQYF; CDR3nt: TGTGCCAGCAGTTACGGCAGACCCTCTCACGAGCAGTACTTC
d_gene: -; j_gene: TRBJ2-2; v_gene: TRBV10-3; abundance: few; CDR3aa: CAHGGSGELFF; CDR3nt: TGTGCCCACGGAGGATCCGGGGAGCTGTTTTTT
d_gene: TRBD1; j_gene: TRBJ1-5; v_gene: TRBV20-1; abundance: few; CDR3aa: CSARDLRAGGHQPQHF; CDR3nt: TGCAGTGCTAGAGATCTGAGAGCAGGGGGCCATCAGCCCCAGCATTTT
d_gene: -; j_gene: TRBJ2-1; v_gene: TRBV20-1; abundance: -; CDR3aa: CSASARVGEQFF; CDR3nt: TGCAGTGCTAGCGCCAGGGTAGGCGAGCAGTTCTTC